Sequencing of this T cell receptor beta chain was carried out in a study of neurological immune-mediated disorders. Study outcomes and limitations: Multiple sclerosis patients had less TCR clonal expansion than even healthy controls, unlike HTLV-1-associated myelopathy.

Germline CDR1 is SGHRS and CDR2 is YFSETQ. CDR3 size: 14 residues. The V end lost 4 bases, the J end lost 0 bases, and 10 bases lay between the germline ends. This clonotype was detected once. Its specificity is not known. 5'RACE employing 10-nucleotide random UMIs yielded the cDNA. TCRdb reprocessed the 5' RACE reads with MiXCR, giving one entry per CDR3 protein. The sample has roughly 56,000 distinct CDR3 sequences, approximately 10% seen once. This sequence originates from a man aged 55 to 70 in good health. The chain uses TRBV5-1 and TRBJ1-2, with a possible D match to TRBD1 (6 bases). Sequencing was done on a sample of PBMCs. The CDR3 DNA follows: TGCGCCAGCAGCGGCGGGACATCTAACTATGGCTACACCTTC. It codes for CASSGGTSNYGYTF.